Only a few counts were recorded for the clone carrying this T cell receptor beta chain. What it binds is unknown. A 5'RACE template-switching step, the method used to make TCR cDNA, added a universal primer site and UMIs. Each CDR3 protein is one row after TCRdb ran MiXCR on the 5' RACE reads. The sample has around 340,000 distinct CDR3 sequences, around 13% seen once; the top ten hold around 3%. The entry originates in a study of T cells after yellow fever vaccination. Notes on the study in general: Contaminating bulk clonotypes could be abundant in FACS-sorted repertoires. Clonotypes appearing in both CD4 and CD8 compartments existed, and their share was small. Post-booster repertoires contained most primary-vaccination clones again (around 97% CD4, around 89% CD8).

Trimming cost V 0 bases and J 5 bases; bases outside gene matches: 8. The CDR3 sequence is 16 residues long. The V gene's germline CDR1 is MNHEY and CDR2 SVGAGI. V is TRBV6-5 and J is TRBJ2-3; TRBD1 matches 7 bases. Sequencing was performed on CD4+ T cells sorted from PBMCs, taken 15 days after the yellow fever booster vaccination. The TCR was taken from a man between 18 and 35 years old who received the YFV17D yellow fever vaccine. Here the CDR3 DNA reads TGTGCCAGCAGTTACTCGATGTTGCAGGGGGTAGATACGCAGTATTTT. Translating gives CASSYSMLQGVDTQYF.